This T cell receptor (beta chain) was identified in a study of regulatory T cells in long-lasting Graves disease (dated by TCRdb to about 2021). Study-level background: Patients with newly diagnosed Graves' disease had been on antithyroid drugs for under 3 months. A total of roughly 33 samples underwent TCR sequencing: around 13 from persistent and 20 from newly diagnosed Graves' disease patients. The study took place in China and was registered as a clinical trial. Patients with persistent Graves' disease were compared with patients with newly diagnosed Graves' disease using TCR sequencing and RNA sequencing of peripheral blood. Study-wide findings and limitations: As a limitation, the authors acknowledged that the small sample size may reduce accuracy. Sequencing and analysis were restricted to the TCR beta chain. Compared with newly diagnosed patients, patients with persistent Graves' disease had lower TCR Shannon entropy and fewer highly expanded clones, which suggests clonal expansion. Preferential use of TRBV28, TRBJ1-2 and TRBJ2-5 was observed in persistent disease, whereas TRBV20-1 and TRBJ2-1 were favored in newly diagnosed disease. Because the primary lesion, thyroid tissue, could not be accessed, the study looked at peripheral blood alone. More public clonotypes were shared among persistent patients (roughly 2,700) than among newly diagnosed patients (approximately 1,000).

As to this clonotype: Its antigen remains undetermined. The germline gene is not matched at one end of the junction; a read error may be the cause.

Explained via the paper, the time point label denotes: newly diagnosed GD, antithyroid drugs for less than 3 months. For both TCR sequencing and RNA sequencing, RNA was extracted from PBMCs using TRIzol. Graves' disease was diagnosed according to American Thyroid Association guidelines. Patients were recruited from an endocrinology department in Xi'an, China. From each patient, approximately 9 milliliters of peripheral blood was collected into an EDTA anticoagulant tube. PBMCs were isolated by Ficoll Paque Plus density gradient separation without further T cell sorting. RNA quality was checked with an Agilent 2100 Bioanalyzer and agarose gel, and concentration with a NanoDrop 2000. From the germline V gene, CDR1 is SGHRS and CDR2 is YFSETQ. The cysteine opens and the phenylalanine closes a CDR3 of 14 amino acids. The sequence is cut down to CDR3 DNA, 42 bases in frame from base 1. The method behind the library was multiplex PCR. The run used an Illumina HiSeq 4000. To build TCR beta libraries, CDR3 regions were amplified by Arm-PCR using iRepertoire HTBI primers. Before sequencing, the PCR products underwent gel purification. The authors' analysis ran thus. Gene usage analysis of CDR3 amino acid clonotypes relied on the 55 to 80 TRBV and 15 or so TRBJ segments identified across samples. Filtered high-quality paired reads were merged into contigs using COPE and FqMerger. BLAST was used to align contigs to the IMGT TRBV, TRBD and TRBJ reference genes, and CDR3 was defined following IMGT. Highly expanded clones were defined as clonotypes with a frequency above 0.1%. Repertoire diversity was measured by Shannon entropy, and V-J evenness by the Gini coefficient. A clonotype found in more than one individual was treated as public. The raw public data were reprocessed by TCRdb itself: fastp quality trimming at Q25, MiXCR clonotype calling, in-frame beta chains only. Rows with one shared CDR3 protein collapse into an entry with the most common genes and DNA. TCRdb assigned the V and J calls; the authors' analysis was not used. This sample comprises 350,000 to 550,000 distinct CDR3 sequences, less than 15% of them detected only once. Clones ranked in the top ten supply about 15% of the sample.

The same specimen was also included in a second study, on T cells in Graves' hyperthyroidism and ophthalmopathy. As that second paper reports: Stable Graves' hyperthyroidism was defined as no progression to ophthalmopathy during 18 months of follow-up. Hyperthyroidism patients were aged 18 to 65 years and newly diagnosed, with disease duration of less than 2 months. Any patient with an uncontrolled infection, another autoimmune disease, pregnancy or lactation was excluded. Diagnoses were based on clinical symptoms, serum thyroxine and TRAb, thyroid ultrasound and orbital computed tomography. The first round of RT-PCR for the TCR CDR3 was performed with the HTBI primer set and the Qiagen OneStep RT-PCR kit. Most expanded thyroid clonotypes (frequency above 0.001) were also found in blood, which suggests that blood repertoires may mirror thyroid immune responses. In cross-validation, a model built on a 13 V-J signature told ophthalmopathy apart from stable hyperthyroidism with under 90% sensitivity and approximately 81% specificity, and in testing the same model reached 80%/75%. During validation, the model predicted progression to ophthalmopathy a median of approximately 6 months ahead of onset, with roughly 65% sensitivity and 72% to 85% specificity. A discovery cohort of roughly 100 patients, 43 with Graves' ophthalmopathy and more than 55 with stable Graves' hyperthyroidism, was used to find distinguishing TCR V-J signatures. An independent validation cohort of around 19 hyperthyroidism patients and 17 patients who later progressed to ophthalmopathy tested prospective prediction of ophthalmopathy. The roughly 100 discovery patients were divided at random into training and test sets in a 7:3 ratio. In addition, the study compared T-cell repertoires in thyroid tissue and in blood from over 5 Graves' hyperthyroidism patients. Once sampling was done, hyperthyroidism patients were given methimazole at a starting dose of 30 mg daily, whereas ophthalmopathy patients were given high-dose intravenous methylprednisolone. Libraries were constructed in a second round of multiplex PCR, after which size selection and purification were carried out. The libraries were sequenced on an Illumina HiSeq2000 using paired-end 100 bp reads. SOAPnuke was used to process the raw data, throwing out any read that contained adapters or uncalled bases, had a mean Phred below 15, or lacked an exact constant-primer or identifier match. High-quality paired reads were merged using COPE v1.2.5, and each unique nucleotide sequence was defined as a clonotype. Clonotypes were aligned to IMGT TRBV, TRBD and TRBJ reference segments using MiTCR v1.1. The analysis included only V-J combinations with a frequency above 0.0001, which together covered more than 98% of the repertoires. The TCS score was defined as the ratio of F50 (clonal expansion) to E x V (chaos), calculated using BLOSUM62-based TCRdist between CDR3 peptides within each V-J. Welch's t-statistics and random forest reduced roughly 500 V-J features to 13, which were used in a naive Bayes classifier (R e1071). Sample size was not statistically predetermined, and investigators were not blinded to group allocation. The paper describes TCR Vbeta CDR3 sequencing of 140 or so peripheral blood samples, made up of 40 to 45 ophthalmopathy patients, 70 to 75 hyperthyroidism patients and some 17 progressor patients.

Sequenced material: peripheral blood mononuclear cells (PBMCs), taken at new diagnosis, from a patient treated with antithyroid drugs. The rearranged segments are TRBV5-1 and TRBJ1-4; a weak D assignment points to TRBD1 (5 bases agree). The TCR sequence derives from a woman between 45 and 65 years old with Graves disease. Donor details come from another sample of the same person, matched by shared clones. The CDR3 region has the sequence CTSSLEGNVEKLFF. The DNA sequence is TGCACCAGCAGCTTGGAGGGGAATGTTGAAAAACTGTTTTTT.